This entry lists 28 T cell receptor beta chains sequenced from one sample in a study of T cell repertoires in cytomegalovirus infection. TCRdb reprocessed the reads via MiXCR and lists one record per CDR3 protein. Among roughly 230,000 distinct CDR3 sequences listed, about a sixth were seen once. The specimen sequenced was CD8+ T cells from PBMCs. The receptor set was obtained from a human donor in good health (CMV status not recorded). Some clones in this sample may be carry-over from other donors' samples.

The chain uses TRBV4-2 and TRBJ2-7; 11 bases are a match to TRBD1. The V and J ends lost 0 bases and 5 bases, in that order; junction bases with no gene match: 6. Per germline, CDR1 LGHNA and CDR2 YNFKEQ. The CDR3 totals 16 residues. CDR3: CASSQDMGTGGNEQYF. The CDR3 DNA is TGTGCCAGCAGCCAAGATATGGGGACAGGGGGTAACGAGCAGTACTTC.

The chain links TRBV5-4 to TRBJ1-1, with unresolved D. The CDR3 runs to 15 residues. Trimming removed 7 bases from V and 0 bases from J, with 16 bases in between. Germline values: CDR1 SGHNT, CDR2 YYREEE (reference sequence). CDR3 sequence reads: CASLTGGTLNTEAFF. CDR3 coding DNA: TGTGCCAGCCTAACGGGAGGAACTCTGAACACTGAAGCTTTCTTT.

This clonotype has ten or more counts. This rearrangement joins TRBV7-9 to TRBJ1-1; no definite D call. Per germline, CDR1 SEHNR and CDR2 FQNEAQ (reference sequence). The V gene lost 3 bases and the J gene lost 2 bases, with 10 bases spanning the gap. This CDR3 comprises 14 residues. The CDR3 spells CASSFGLRNTEAFF. The CDR3 DNA sequence: TGTGCCAGCAGCTTTGGACTGAGAAACACTGAAGCTTTCTTT. Full variable domain (rest looked up from reference TRBV7-9 and TRBJ1-1): DTGVSQNPRHKITKRGQNVTFRCDPISEHNRLYWYRQTLGQGPEFLTYFQNEAQLEKSRLLSDRFSAERPKGSFSTLEIQRTEQGDSAMYLCASSFGLRNTEAFFGQGTRLTVV.

The rearrangement uses TRBV9 and TRBJ2-7, with D possibly being TRBD1 or TRBD2 (5 bases each). Trimming removed 2 bases from V and 0 bases from J, with 12 bases in between. Germline CDR1 SGDLS, CDR2 YYNGEE. The CDR3 extends over 15 amino acids. The CDR3 sequence: CASSVGTQSSYEQYF. CDR3 coding DNA: TGTGCCAGCAGCGTCGGGACCCAAAGCTCCTACGAGCAGTACTTC.

This clonotype came up many times. V usage is TRBV7-9 and J usage is TRBJ1-1, with D possibly TRBD1 on 5 matching bases. Germline CDR1 and CDR2: SEHNR and FQNEAQ (reference sequence). V dropped 7 bases and J dropped 10 bases, with 13 bases sitting between them. The CDR3 runs to 11 residues. The CDR3 here is CASNPGPGAFF. CDR3 coding DNA: TGTGCCAGCAACCCGGGACCGGGAGCTTTCTTT.

This chain connects TRBV13 to TRBJ2-3, with D possibly TRBD1 on 5 matching bases. Germline values: CDR1 PRHDT, CDR2 FYEKMQ (reference sequence). The CDR3 runs to 13 residues. The V end was cut by 5 bases, the J end by 4 bases, with 10 bases between. CDR3 sequence reads: CASSLSGSDTQYF. The CDR3 DNA reads as TGTGCCAGCAGCCTTTCAGGGTCAGATACGCAGTATTTT.

The chain recombines TRBV29-1 with TRBJ1-1; no firm D call. CDR3 size: 12 residues. V was clipped by 2 bases and J by 3 bases, with 7 bases between them. CDR1 and CDR2 (germline): SQVTM, ANQGSEA. CDR3 DNA sequence: TGCAGCGTTGAATACAGTGACACTGAAGCTTTCTTT. Its protein is CSVEYSDTEAFF.

The V call is TRBV19, the J call TRBJ2-3, with TRBD2 matching over 14 bases. Per the germline V gene, CDR1 is LNHDA and CDR2 is SQIVND (reference sequence). CDR3 length: 19 amino acids. After removal of 5 bases from V and 0 bases from J, the junction contained 10 bases not matched to a gene. In DNA form, the CDR3 reads TGTGCCAGTAGTCGACCCTGGACTAGCGGGGGGCCCAGCACAGATACGCAGTATTTT. It translates to CASSRPWTSGGPSTDTQYF. Full variable domain (remainder filled in from reference TRBV19 and TRBJ2-3): DGGITQSPKYLFRKEGQNVTLSCEQNLNHDAMYWYRQDPGQGLRLIYYSQIVNDFQKGDIAEGYSVSREKKESFPLTVTSAQKNPTAFYLCASSRPWTSGGPSTDTQYFGPGTRLTVL.

This clonotype was detected many times. The J gene is TRBJ2-1, the V gene TRBV6-2 or TRBV6-3; D not certain. The CDR3 totals 15 residues. CDR1 is MNHEY and CDR2 is SVGEGT in the germline V gene. Trimming pared 6 bases from V and 9 bases from J, leaving 21 bases between. The CDR3 region is CASRETVAPYGEQFF. DNA for the CDR3: TGTGCCAGCAGGGAAACGGTGGCCCCTTATGGTGAGCAGTTCTTC.

This clonotype was found many times. V gene TRBV20-1 combines with J gene TRBJ2-5; 7 bases line up with TRBD2. The CDR3 extends over 18 amino acids. Trimming at V came to 0 bases and at J to 1 base, leaving 14 bases not matched to a gene. Germline CDR1 DFQATT, CDR2 SNEGSKA (reference sequence). The CDR3 DNA sequence: TGCAGTGCTAGAGATTGGGCTAGCGGTGGTGGAGGCCAAGAGACCCAGTACTTC. Its protein product is CSARDWASGGGGQETQYF.

This clonotype was seen only a few times. This CDR3 reads CASSYSRQASTEQYF. The DNA of the CDR3 is TGTGCCAGCAGTTACTCCCGACAGGCCTCCACGGAGCAGTACTTC. This chain links TRBV6-6 with TRBJ2-7, with D maybe TRBD1 (6 bases). Trimming left V 0 bases short and J 7 bases short, with 16 bases between. Germline CDR1 and CDR2: MNHNY and SVGAGI (reference sequence). The CDR3 sequence is 15 residues long.

This chain joins TRBV19 and TRBJ2-4; D may be TRBD2 (6 bases). In germline, CDR1 is LNHDA, CDR2 SQIVND (reference sequence). V lost 10 bases, J lost 2 bases, and 18 bases lay in between. This CDR3 has 15 amino acids. CDR3 in DNA: TGTGCCACGAAACGGGAGAGGGGCTCCAAAAACATTCAGTACTTC. This codes for CATKRERGSKNIQYF.

This clonotype appeared a single time. This rearrangement joins TRBV20-1 to TRBJ1-2; TRBD1 aligns across 11 bases. The CDR3 runs to 13 residues. Germline V gives CDR1 DFQATT, CDR2 SNEGSKA (reference sequence). With 3 bases clipped from V and 8 bases from J, the junction kept 5 bases outside the gene matches. As DNA, the CDR3 is TGCAGTGCTAGCGGACAGGGGGCTAAGGGCTACACCTTC. This encodes CSASGQGAKGYTF.

This clonotype was recorded at least ten times. The gene calls are TRBV4-1 and TRBJ1-5; D call uncertain. The germline V gene has CDR1 MGHRA and CDR2 YSYEKL. The CDR3 is 14 residues long. V was cut by 0 bases and J by 4 bases, with 7 bases left in between. This CDR3 reads CASSQELVNQPQHF. The CDR3 DNA is TGCGCCAGCAGCCAAGAGCTGGTGAATCAGCCCCAGCATTTT.

Many counts were recorded for this clonotype. This chain connects TRBV7-2 to TRBJ2-5, with 11 bases identical to TRBD2. CDR3 length equals 15 residues. V shed 3 bases, J shed 4 bases, and the junction held 4 bases outside the gene matches. Germline assignment: CDR1 SGHTA and CDR2 FQGNSA. CDR3 bases: TGTGCCAGCAGCTTTCTAGCGGGGGGTGGAGAGACCCAGTACTTC. This codes for CASSFLAGGGETQYF.

This clonotype was counted a few times. The chain has TRBV11-2 and TRBJ1-5; TRBD1 is a possible D gene (5 bases). V shed 1 base and J shed 9 bases, with 16 bases lying between them. The length of the CDR3 is 15 residues. Per germline, CDR1 SGHAT and CDR2 FQNNGV. CDR3: CASSLASGRHWPQHF. DNA for the CDR3: TGTGCCAGCAGCTTAGCTTCGGGGCGTCATTGGCCCCAGCATTTT. Looking up the rest from reference TRBV11-2 and TRBJ1-5 gives the full variable domain: EAGVAQSPRYKIIEKRQSVAFWCNPISGHATLYWYQQILGQGPKLLIQFQNNGVVDDSQLPKDRFSAERLKGVDSTLKIQPAKLEDSAVYLCASSLASGRHWPQHFGDGTRLSIL.

CDR3 loop: CASSQDDYEQYF. CDR3 coding DNA: TGTGCCAGCAGCCAAGATGACTACGAGCAGTACTTC. The rearrangement links TRBV14 to TRBJ2-7; D uncertain. With 0 bases removed from V and 3 bases from J, the gap between germline ends came to 3 bases. The CDR3 is 12 residues long. Looked up from germline, CDR1 is SGHDN and CDR2 is FVKESK.

In its sample, this clonotype was seen many times. The chain couples TRBV4-2 to TRBJ2-2; TRBD2 might be the D (5 bases). V lost 1 base and J lost 3, with 9 bases in between. This CDR3 has 15 residues. Germline lookup yields CDR1 LGHNA and CDR2 YNFKEQ. For the CDR3, the DNA is TGTGCCAGCAGCCAAGTGGAGGACTACACCGGGGAGCTGTTTTTT. It codes for CASSQVEDYTGELFF.

In this sample, this clonotype turned up a few times. V gene TRBV2 combines with J gene TRBJ2-7; weak D call: TRBD2 (5 bases). Germline V gene lookup returns CDR1 SNHLY and CDR2 FYNNEI. The CDR3 has 13 residues. The V end was cut by 0 bases, the J end by 2 bases, with 5 bases between. The CDR3 sequence: CASSEARAYEQYF. CDR3 bases: TGTGCCAGCAGTGAAGCGAGGGCCTACGAGCAGTACTTC.

This clonotype was observed a handful of times. V gene TRBV20-1 combines with J gene TRBJ2-5, with D perhaps TRBD1 (6 bases). The CDR3 runs 13 residues. CDR1 and CDR2 from the germline V gene are DFQATT and SNEGSKA (reference sequence). Trimming pared 8 bases from V and 3 bases from J, leaving 16 bases between. The chain's CDR3 is CSPTGIGEETQYF. Written as DNA, the CDR3 is TGCAGTCCCACAGGGATTGGGGAAGAGACCCAGTACTTC.

The chain has TRBV28 and TRBJ2-7, with a possible D match to TRBD1 (6 bases). Germline assignment: CDR1 MDHEN and CDR2 SYDVKM. The CDR3 has 17 amino acids. The V end was cut by 1 base, the J end by 2 bases, with 18 bases between. In nucleotides, the CDR3 is TGTGCCAGCAGTTTATCCCCCCTGGACAGAAATCCCTACGAGCAGTACTTC. Protein: CASSLSPLDRNPYEQYF.

In its sample, this clonotype was seen a few times. The chain has TRBV6-5 and TRBJ2-3, with 10 bases that match TRBD2. With 4 bases clipped from V and 5 bases from J, the junction kept 12 bases outside the gene matches. Germline CDR1 and CDR2: MNHEY and SVGAGI. CDR3 length: 17 residues. The CDR3 sequence is CASSLVGERGGRDTQYF. For the CDR3, the DNA is TGTGCCAGCAGTTTAGTAGGGGAGCGGGGGGGGAGAGATACGCAGTATTTT.

This clonotype was found many times. The chain recombines TRBV27 with TRBJ2-1; 10 nucleotides match TRBD2. V shed 2 bases and J 7 bases; nucleotides not matched to a gene: 2. The germline CDR1 and CDR2 sequences are MNHEY and SMNVEV (reference sequence). This CDR3 has 14 amino acids. The CDR3 bases are TGTGCCAGCAGTTTACGAGCGGGGGGGAATGAGCAGTTCTTC. This translates into CASSLRAGGNEQFF.

The sample holds a few counts of this clonotype. V is TRBV13 and J is TRBJ2-7; 8 nucleotides line up with TRBD1. The V gene end was trimmed by 6 bases and the J gene end by 5 bases; junction bases not matched to a gene: 9. Germline V gene sequence: CDR1 PRHDT, CDR2 FYEKMQ (reference sequence). The CDR3 covers 14 residues. DNA of the CDR3: TGTGCCAGCAGACCCTGGACAGGGATCAACGAGCAGTACTTC. Translating it yields CASRPWTGINEQYF.

Comments on this clonotype: This could be a read error, since a much larger clone is one nucleotide away. This chain links TRBV11-1 with TRBJ2-7; unclear D gene. The CDR3 consists of 17 residues. Trimming pared 2 bases from V and 0 bases from J, leaving 17 bases between. CDR1 SGHAT and CDR2 FQDESV come from the germline V gene (reference sequence). The CDR3 DNA follows: TGTGCCAGCAGCTTATCCCCCGGAACAGTGTCCTCCTACGAGCAGTACTTC. Amino acid sequence: CASSLSPGTVSSYEQYF.

This clonotype was detected many times. The chain combines TRBV6-1 with TRBJ2-3; 11 bases are shared with TRBD2. The CDR3 is made up of 15 amino acids. Germline V lookup: CDR1 MNHNS, CDR2 SASEGT. J gave up 4 bases and V 6 bases, and 6 bases lay outside the gene matches. As DNA, the CDR3 is TGTGCCAGCAGACTGACTAGCGGGGATGCAGATACGCAGTATTTT. It encodes CASRLTSGDADTQYF.

This clonotype came up a few times. This chain links TRBV28 with TRBJ2-3; no firm D call. This CDR3 is built from 15 residues. Trimming shortened V by 2 bases and J by 0 bases, and 9 bases separated the two germline ends. Germline CDR1 and CDR2: MDHEN and SYDVKM. Written as DNA, the CDR3 is TGTGCCAGCAGTTTAAACGTCGCTAGCACAGATACGCAGTATTTT. Protein product: CASSLNVASTDTQYF.

This chain links TRBV12-3 or TRBV12-4 with TRBJ2-3; D remains unclear. Trimming left V 7 bases short and J 1 base short, with 18 bases between. The CDR3 length is 16 residues. CDR3 in DNA: TGTGCCAGCAACCCTCCGGCGGTATACCGCACAGATACGCAGTATTTT. Translation gives CASNPPAVYRTDTQYF.